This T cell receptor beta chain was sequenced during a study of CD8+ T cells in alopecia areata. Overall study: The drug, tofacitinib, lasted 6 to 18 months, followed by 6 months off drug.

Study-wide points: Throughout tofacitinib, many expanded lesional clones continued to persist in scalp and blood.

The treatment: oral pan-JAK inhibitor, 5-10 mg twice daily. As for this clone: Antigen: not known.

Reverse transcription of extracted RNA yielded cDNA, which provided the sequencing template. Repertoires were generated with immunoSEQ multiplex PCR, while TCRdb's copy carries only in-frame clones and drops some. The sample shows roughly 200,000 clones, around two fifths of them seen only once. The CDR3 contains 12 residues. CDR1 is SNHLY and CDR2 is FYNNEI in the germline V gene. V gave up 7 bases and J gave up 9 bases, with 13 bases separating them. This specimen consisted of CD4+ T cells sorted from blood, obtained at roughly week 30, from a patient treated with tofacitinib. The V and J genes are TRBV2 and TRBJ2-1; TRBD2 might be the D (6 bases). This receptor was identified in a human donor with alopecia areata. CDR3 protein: CASIREVGEQFF. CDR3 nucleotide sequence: TGTGCCAGCATAAGGGAGGTGGGTGAGCAGTTCTTC.